This T cell receptor (beta chain) was sequenced during a study of early T cells in non-severe SARS-CoV-2 infection. Turning to the study itself: The study sequenced bulk RNA from unsorted whole blood, with chains unpaired.

The CDR3 has 14 residues. Germline V gene data show CDR1 as SGHRS and CDR2 as YFSETQ. The germline V and J ends were trimmed by 1 base and 5 bases, with 13 bases remaining between them. In the library, individual cDNA molecules carried attached unique molecular identifiers. TCRdb ran MiXCR on the 5' RACE reads and lists one entry per CDR3 protein. The table lists roughly 34,000 distinct CDR3 sequences, approximately 5% of them singletons. Study-wide results and limits: Matching results from VDJdb favored anti-spike CD8 responses, leaving private and CD4 specificities undetected.

This clonotype was counted at least ten times. Its specificity is unknown. This TCR was recovered from an adult who was a healthcare worker with PCR-confirmed SARS-CoV-2 infection or an uninfected control (not recorded which). The V call is TRBV5-1, the J call TRBJ2-7; D is perhaps TRBD1 (5 bases). Sequenced: whole blood. CDR3 protein: CASSLQGPYHEQYF. The CDR3 DNA follows: TGCGCCAGCAGCTTGCAGGGCCCCTACCACGAGCAGTACTTC.